The 21 T cell receptor beta chains below were found in one sample sequenced in a study of T cell responses to AZD1222 COVID-19 vaccine. Libraries were prepared by immunoSEQ multiplex PCR; TCRdb keeps only in-frame clonotypes and omits some of them. This sample has about 42,000 clones, with over 80% found just once. Sample: peripheral blood, taken 28 days after the second AZD1222 dose. The receptors were gathered from an adult who received the AZD1222 COVID-19 vaccine.

The genes are TRBV5-1 and TRBJ2-7, with 9 positions matching TRBD1. In germline, CDR1 is SGHRS, CDR2 YFSETQ. This CDR3 has 16 residues. V lost 1 base, J lost 4 bases, and 9 bases stayed unmatched. Here the CDR3 DNA reads TGCGCCAGCAGCTTGTGGGGGACGGGACAGGGTTACGAGCAGTACTTC. Its protein product is CASSLWGTGQGYEQYF.

V gene TRBV7-9 combines with J gene TRBJ1-3; the D is unclear. The V end lost 5 bases, the J end lost 2 bases, and 13 bases lay between the germline ends. The CDR3 totals 15 residues. The germline V gene encodes CDR1 SEHNR and CDR2 FQNEAQ (reference sequence). Here the CDR3 DNA reads TGTGCCAGCAGCCCGGACGGCCGAGCTGGAAACACCATATATTTT. Translation gives CASSPDGRAGNTIYF.

This chain uses TRBV27 with TRBJ1-5, with unresolved D. V was pared by 3 bases and J by 1 base, with 10 bases between. The CDR3 length is 15 residues. CDR1 is MNHEY and CDR2 is SMNVEV in the germline V gene (reference sequence). The chain's CDR3 is CASSFAWKSNQPQHF. CDR3 sequence (DNA): TGTGCCAGCAGTTTCGCCTGGAAGAGCAATCAGCCCCAGCATTTT.

The V gene is TRBV19, the J gene TRBJ1-2; the D is unclear. The CDR3 is 14 residues long. Trimming left V 4 bases short and J 1 base short, with 10 bases between. Germline V gene sequence: CDR1 LNHDA, CDR2 SQIVND (reference sequence). The CDR3 protein is CASSKSRDNYGYTF. The CDR3 coding sequence is TGTGCCAGTAGTAAGAGTAGGGATAACTATGGCTACACCTTC.

The V gene is TRBV7-9, the J gene TRBJ2-2; no clear D gene. The V and J ends lost 2 bases and 4 bases respectively, with 14 bases between them. CDR3 length: 16 residues. Germline CDR1 reads SEHNR; CDR2 reads FQNEAQ (reference sequence). The CDR3 bases are TGTGCCAGCAGCTTATCTGGATCGTCGGGCACCGGGGAGCTGTTTTTT. It is translated as CASSLSGSSGTGELFF.

The chain couples TRBV2 to TRBJ2-7; D gene ambiguous. V shed 7 bases and J shed 2 bases, with 15 bases lying between them. The length of the CDR3 is 14 residues. CDR1 is SNHLY, CDR2 FYNNEI, per germline. The CDR3 nucleotides read TGTGCCAGCAAGGGCAATTCCCTCCCCTACGAGCAGTACTTC. Translating gives CASKGNSLPYEQYF.

This rearrangement joins TRBV2 to TRBJ1-6, with a tentative D call TRBD1 (5 bases). Germline V gene sequence: CDR1 SNHLY, CDR2 FYNNEI. The V and J ends lost 6 bases and 8 bases respectively, with 14 bases between them. The CDR3 extends over 14 amino acids. The CDR3 here is CASRSGISDSPLHF. The CDR3 coding sequence is TGTGCCAGCAGGTCAGGGATTTCTGATTCACCCCTCCACTTT.

J is TRBJ1-6 and V is TRBV19; D may be TRBD1 (5 bases). The V gene's germline CDR1 is LNHDA and CDR2 SQIVND (reference sequence). The CDR3 runs to 15 residues. Trimming took 3 bases from V and 7 from J, leaving 13 bases between them. The CDR3 DNA sequence: TGTGCCAGTAGTATTATAGCAGGGCCGAATTCACCCCTCCACTTT. As protein: CASSIIAGPNSPLHF.

The chain employs TRBV15 and TRBJ1-6, with 10 bases lining up with TRBD1. The CDR3 length is 18 residues. The V and J ends lost 3 bases and 5 bases, in that order; junction bases with no gene match: 10. Germline V CDR1 and CDR2: LNHNV, YYDKDF (reference sequence). The CDR3, as DNA: TGTGCCACCAGCAGCCAGACAGGGGGCTTGAGAAATAATTCACCCCTCCACTTT. It codes for CATSSQTGGLRNNSPLHF.

The rearrangement uses TRBV14 and TRBJ1-6; tentatively, D is TRBD1 (5 bases). This CDR3 comprises 14 residues. Trimming took off 4 bases at V and 6 bases at J, with 10 bases between the two ends. Germline lookup yields CDR1 SGHDN and CDR2 FVKESK. This CDR3 reads CASSLGGGNSPLHF. Here the CDR3 DNA reads TGTGCCAGCAGCCTGGGTGGGGGTAATTCACCCCTCCACTTT.

The chain is built from TRBV6-6 and TRBJ1-6, with a possible D match to TRBD1 (6 bases). There are 14 residues in the CDR3. V was cut by 1 base and J by 9 bases, with 10 bases left in between. Looked up from germline, CDR1 is MNHNY and CDR2 is SVGAGI (reference sequence). The CDR3 DNA follows: TGTGCCAGCAGTTACTGGGAAGGGGGTTCACCCCTCCACTTT. Its translation: CASSYWEGGSPLHF.

The rearrangement uses TRBV2 and TRBJ1-5; no clear D gene. The ends were cut back, 3 bases at V and 3 bases at J, with 9 bases in the middle. CDR3 size: 14 residues. The germline V gene has CDR1 SNHLY and CDR2 FYNNEI. CDR3 amino acids: CASSDVPPNQPQHF. CDR3 nucleotides: TGTGCCAGCAGTGATGTCCCCCCCAATCAGCCCCAGCATTTT.

The chain is built from TRBV9 and TRBJ2-7, with a tentative D call TRBD1 (5 bases). V was cut by 4 bases and J by 0 bases, with 11 bases left in between. The CDR3 is 14 residues long. Germline V gives CDR1 SGDLS, CDR2 YYNGEE. As DNA, the CDR3 is TGTGCCAGCAGCCTACAGGCTACCTCCTACGAGCAGTACTTC. Residues: CASSLQATSYEQYF.

The chain uses TRBV28 and TRBJ1-3; 8 bases line up with TRBD1. The CDR3 sequence is 15 residues long. Germline CDR1 reads MDHEN; CDR2 reads SYDVKM. V lost 5 bases and J lost 2; bases outside the gene matches: 5. Here the CDR3 DNA reads TGTGCCAGCAGTCCGCCGGGACAGGCTGGAAACACCATATATTTT. It specifies CASSPPGQAGNTIYF.

This chain's CDR3 is CASSYVSGTGRFEQYF. For the CDR3, the DNA is TGTGCCAGCAGTTACGTATCCGGGACAGGGAGGTTCGAGCAGTACTTC. The chain couples TRBV6-5 to TRBJ2-7; TRBD1 matches 9 bases. This CDR3 comprises 16 residues. Germline CDR1 and CDR2: MNHEY and SVGAGI. Losses at the gene ends were 2 bases for V and 6 bases for J; bases not matched to a gene: 11.

This clone has a single count. The genes are TRBV27 and TRBJ1-4; 7 positions match TRBD1. Germline V CDR1 and CDR2: MNHEY, SMNVEV (reference sequence). The CDR3 runs 15 residues. The V and J ends lost 5 bases and 8 bases, in that order; junction bases with no gene match: 11. CDR3 coding DNA: TGTGCCAGCAGTCCCGCCCCCCACAGGGGAGAAAAACTGTTTTTT. Encoded protein: CASSPAPHRGEKLFF.

This chain connects TRBV9 to TRBJ2-6; 7 bases map to TRBD1. The V and J ends lost 0 bases and 0 bases, in that order; junction bases with no gene match: 3. Germline V gene sequence: CDR1 SGDLS, CDR2 YYNGEE. The CDR3 is made up of 17 amino acids. CDR3 bases: TGTGCCAGCAGCGTAGGACAGGGCCGCTCTGGGGCCAACGTCCTGACTTTC. This sequence encodes CASSVGQGRSGANVLTF.

The chain combines TRBV5-1 with TRBJ1-1; D call uncertain. CDR3 length equals 16 residues. V lost 4 bases and J 1 base, leaving 17 bases between the germline ends. Germline V CDR1 and CDR2: SGHRS, YFSETQ. The CDR3 coding sequence is TGCGCCAGCAGCGTCATGGTGTCAGCGGGGAACACTGAAGCTTTCTTT. This encodes CASSVMVSAGNTEAFF.

V is TRBV6-5 and J is TRBJ2-2, with TRBD1 identical over 11 bases. Germline V lookup: CDR1 MNHEY, CDR2 SVGAGI. This CDR3 has 15 residues. V lost 4 bases, J lost 2 bases, and 0 bases stayed unmatched. In DNA, the CDR3 is TGTGCCAGCAGTTGGACAGGGGGCAACACCGGGGAGCTGTTTTTT. This codes for CASSWTGGNTGELFF.

J is TRBJ2-7 and V is TRBV3-1 (or the pseudogene TRBV3-2), with a weak D call TRBD2 (6 bases). CDR1 is LGHDT, CDR2 YNNKEL, per germline (reference sequence). The V end lost 2 bases, the J end lost 6 bases, and 14 bases lay between the germline ends. This CDR3 contains 14 residues. CDR3 DNA: TGTGCCAGCAGCCAAAACCAGGGACTGGGCGAGCAGTACTTC. Translation gives CASSQNQGLGEQYF.

The genes are TRBV10-3 and TRBJ1-3; D remains ambiguous. CDR1 ENHRY and CDR2 SYGVKD come from the germline V gene. CDR3 length equals 15 residues. The ends were cut back, 10 bases at V and 0 bases at J, with 16 bases in the middle. In DNA form, the CDR3 reads TGTGCCACGGGAGACAACCAGCTCTCTGGAAACACCATATATTTT. Residues: CATGDNQLSGNTIYF.